This T cell receptor beta chain originates from a study of shared clonotypes between healthy human individuals. In regard to this clone: What it binds is not known.

The study's findings and limits: Clonotype sharing among donors likely depends on sequencing depth. Non-shared clonotypes showed lower generation probabilities than clonotypes common to all four donors. Naive subsets usually exceeded memory subsets in estimated richness. Blood alone was sampled, and tissue repertoires likely differ.

Clones were read by immunoSEQ multiplex PCR, and TCRdb kept only the in-frame ones, dropping some. The data hold 900,000 to 1,200,000 clones, with 75% to 85% observed a single time. The germline CDR1 and CDR2 sequences are MNHEY and SMNVEV (reference sequence). The CDR3 extends over 14 amino acids. Losses at the gene ends were 3 bases for V and 13 bases for J; bases not matched to a gene: 10. The TCR sequence derives from a man aged 18-30 years in good health. Some clones in this sample may be carry-over from other donors' samples. V and J are TRBV27 and TRBJ2-5; 11 bases fit TRBD2. Sequenced material: memory CD4+ T cells from PBMCs. Documented subset: CD45RA-negative fraction. In DNA form, the CDR3 reads TGTGCCAGCAGTTTTCGACTAGCGGGGCCCCTCCGGTACTTC. It translates to CASSFRLAGPLRYF.